What follows are 27 T cell receptor beta chains derived from one specimen sequenced in a study of beta chain features in type 1 diabetes. The sequenced template was cDNA made from the entire isolated RNA. Only in-frame clones appear in the TCRdb table, and some are missing; sequencing was by immunoSEQ multiplex PCR. The profile shows a few hundred thousand clones, about 26% of them singletons. Sequencing input: central memory CD4+ T cells from blood. The receptors originated from a man under 40 in good health.

The V and J genes are TRBV2 and TRBJ2-7, with 10 bases lining up with TRBD1. The trim removed 7 bases at V and 7 bases at J, leaving 7 bases unmatched. This CDR3 region has 13 residues. The germline gives CDR1 SNHLY, CDR2 FYNNEI. The CDR3 nucleotides read TGTGCCAGCACCCGAGACAGGGGGCAAGAGCAGTACTTC. Translated, it gives CASTRDRGQEQYF.

This clone was counted a single time. The chain has TRBV7-2 and TRBJ2-7; 7 bases align to TRBD2. Germline V gene lookup returns CDR1 SGHTA and CDR2 FQGNSA. Losses at the gene ends were 5 bases for V and 0 bases for J; bases not matched to a gene: 4. This CDR3 has 14 residues. CDR3 sequence reads: CASSQSGNSYEQYF. The CDR3 DNA is TGTGCCAGCAGCCAGAGCGGGAACTCCTACGAGCAGTACTTC.

There are a few counts of this clone. The J gene is TRBJ2-5, the V gene TRBV6-5; TRBD2 matches 8 bases. The length of the CDR3 is 14 residues. CDR1 and CDR2 (germline): MNHEY, SVGAGI. After removal of 11 bases from V and 4 bases from J, the junction contained 12 bases not matched to a gene. Here the CDR3 DNA reads TGTGCCGCCGGGAGCGGGAGCCTATCAGAGACCCAGTACTTC. This codes for CAAGSGSLSETQYF.

This clone was observed a handful of times. The rearrangement links TRBV29-1 to TRBJ2-1; D may be TRBD2 (6 bases). The CDR3 runs to 13 residues. The V end lost 4 bases, the J end lost 8 bases, and 15 bases lay between the germline ends. From germline, CDR1 is SQVTM and CDR2 ANQGSEA. In DNA, the CDR3 is TGCAGCGTTGGGGCCGGAGGGCCCTATGAGCAGTTCTTC. Protein: CSVGAGGPYEQFF.

This clone was seen at least ten times. The chain couples TRBV5-1 to TRBJ2-4; 7 positions agree with TRBD2. CDR3 length: 16 amino acids. Losses at the gene ends were 4 bases for V and 0 bases for J; bases not matched to a gene: 7. Germline CDR1 is SGHRS and CDR2 is YFSETQ. CDR3 bases: TGCGCCAGCAGCCCCGGCGGGGGACTAGCCAAAAACATTCAGTACTTC. Amino acids: CASSPGGGLAKNIQYF.

This clone occurred a few times. The chain carries TRBV25-1 and TRBJ1-5, with TRBD1 as a possible D gene (5 bases). There are 14 residues in the CDR3. Trimming removed 2 bases from V and 4 bases from J, with 9 bases in between. Germline-derived CDR1 and CDR2 are MGHDK and SYGVNS. CDR3 in DNA: TGTGCCAGCAGTGAAATGGGACGGAATCAGCCCCAGCATTTT. As protein: CASSEMGRNQPQHF.

The chain has TRBV7-2 and TRBJ2-7; D is perhaps TRBD1 (5 bases). V lost 3 bases to trimming and J lost 5 bases, with 14 bases between them. The CDR3 loop spans 14 amino acids. Germline values: CDR1 SGHTA, CDR2 FQGNSA. The CDR3 here is CASSFWGLANEQYF. The CDR3 region has the DNA TGTGCCAGCAGCTTTTGGGGCTTGGCGAACGAGCAGTACTTC.

The genes are TRBV6-1 and TRBJ1-4; 9 positions agree with TRBD1. The J segment lost 8 bases and the V segment lost 4 bases, leaving 5 bases of the junction unmatched. The CDR3 is 14 residues long. Germline CDR1 and CDR2: MNHNS and SASEGT. CDR3 residues: CASSGDREWEKLFF. The CDR3 coding sequence is TGTGCCAGCAGTGGGGACAGGGAGTGGGAAAAACTGTTTTTT.

This clone was picked up a small number of times. The chain carries TRBV5-4 and TRBJ2-7, with TRBD2 matching over 10 bases. The CDR3 contains 15 residues. Trimming at V came to 2 bases and at J to 5 bases, leaving 7 bases not matched to a gene. Germline values: CDR1 SGHNT, CDR2 YYREEE (reference sequence). CDR3 bases: TGTGCCAGCAGCTTAGCGGGAGGGCCGAGTAACGAGCAGTACTTC. It yields the protein CASSLAGGPSNEQYF.

This chain joins TRBV7-2 and TRBJ2-3; 8 bases line up with TRBD1. Germline V CDR1 and CDR2: SGHTA, FQGNSA. The junction had 7 bases not matched to a gene; V was cut back by 5 bases and J by 0 bases. The CDR3 extends over 16 amino acids. CDR3 protein: CASSASGGPSTDTQYF. For the CDR3, the DNA is TGTGCCAGCAGCGCCTCAGGGGGCCCCAGCACAGATACGCAGTATTTT.

The J gene is TRBJ2-5, the V gene TRBV7-2; D is undetermined. This CDR3 comprises 14 residues. Looked up from germline, CDR1 is SGHTA and CDR2 is FQGNSA. Trimming took off 3 bases at V and 2 bases at J, with 10 bases between the two ends. CDR3 protein: CASSFNSRQETQYF. The CDR3 DNA sequence: TGTGCCAGCAGCTTCAATAGTCGTCAAGAGACCCAGTACTTC.

This clone has only a few counts. The identical CDR3 is also encoded by other nucleotide sequences in the sample. The rearrangement links TRBV29-1 to TRBJ2-1; the match to TRBD1 covers 10 bases. The germline V gene encodes CDR1 SQVTM and CDR2 ANQGSEA. The ends lost 6 bases at V and 9 bases at J; junction bases unmatched: 8. The CDR3 spans 13 residues. The CDR3, as DNA: TGCAGCGTGGGACAGGGGCTCCGGAGTGAGCAGTTCTTC. It codes for CSVGQGLRSEQFF.

Only a few counts were recorded for this clone. This sequence joins TRBV7-2 and TRBJ2-7, with D perhaps matching TRBD1 (5 bases). The germline CDR1 and CDR2 sequences are SGHTA and FQGNSA. CDR3 length equals 13 residues. V shed 5 bases and J shed 0 bases, with 8 bases lying between them. Written as DNA, the CDR3 is TGTGCCAGCAGCCAGGGTAGCTCCTACGAGCAGTACTTC. Its protein product is CASSQGSSYEQYF. The full variable domain, rest sourced from reference TRBV7-2 and TRBJ2-7, is GAGVSQSPSNKVTEKGKDVELRCDPISGHTALYWYRQSLGQGLEFLIYFQGNSAPDKSGLPSDRFSAERTGGSVSTLTIQRTQQEDSAVYLCASSQGSSYEQYFGPGTRLTVT.

This clone was observed at least ten times. The chain is built from TRBV5-1 and TRBJ2-7; possibly TRBD2 for D (5 bases). CDR1 and CDR2 from the germline V gene are SGHRS and YFSETQ. V lost 0 bases and J lost 6, with 10 bases in between. The CDR3 has 13 residues. CDR3 region: CASSLGLEGEQYF. CDR3 coding DNA: TGCGCCAGCAGCTTGGGACTTGAGGGCGAGCAGTACTTC.

The table lists this clone with a few counts. This same CDR3 is encoded by further DNA sequences in the sample. This rearrangement joins TRBV5-6 to TRBJ1-1; perhaps TRBD1 as D (5 bases). With 1 base removed from V and 4 bases from J, the gap between germline ends came to 5 bases. This CDR3 spans 12 amino acids. Germline CDR1 SGHDT, CDR2 YYEEEE. The CDR3 reads CASSLRGTEAFF. The DNA of the CDR3 is TGTGCCAGCAGCTTGAGGGGCACTGAAGCTTTCTTT.

There are a few counts of this clone. The gene calls are TRBV7-9 and TRBJ2-1; 9 bases fit TRBD1. The CDR3 totals 16 residues. The V gene's germline CDR1 is SEHNR and CDR2 FQNEAQ (reference sequence). Trimming removed 3 bases from V and 10 bases from J; junction bases left unmatched: 13. The CDR3 loop reads CASSFDPGQGLGEQFF. DNA of the CDR3: TGTGCCAGCAGCTTCGATCCGGGACAGGGATTAGGGGAGCAGTTCTTC.

The gene calls are TRBV5-6 and TRBJ2-3; 9 bases line up with TRBD1. This CDR3 region has 16 residues. Trimming took 4 bases from V and 4 from J; bases not matched to a gene: 10. Germline-derived CDR1 and CDR2 are SGHDT and YYEEEE. CDR3 coding DNA: TGTGCCAGCAGCGAACCGGGACAGGGTTTATCAGATACGCAGTATTTT. Protein: CASSEPGQGLSDTQYF.

The rearrangement uses TRBV11-2 and TRBJ2-1; the match to TRBD2 covers 12 bases. The CDR3 loop spans 17 amino acids. With 1 base clipped from V and 0 bases from J, the junction kept 1 base outside the gene matches. From germline, CDR1 is SGHAT and CDR2 FQNNGV. CDR3 sequence reads: CASSLGTSGASYNEQFF. DNA of the CDR3: TGTGCCAGCAGCTTAGGGACTAGCGGGGCCTCCTACAATGAGCAGTTCTTC.

This clone was found once. The chain carries TRBV28 and TRBJ2-7, with a weak D call TRBD2 (6 bases). The V end was cut by 5 bases, the J end by 12 bases, with 14 bases between. The CDR3 runs 11 residues. CDR1 and CDR2 from the germline V gene are MDHEN and SYDVKM. The CDR3 is CASSDSGTWYF. In DNA, the CDR3 is TGTGCCAGCAGTGACTCCGGGACTTGGTACTTC.

This clone has only a few counts. The chain carries TRBV29-1 and TRBJ2-1; D may be TRBD1 (6 bases). The CDR3 is 11 amino acids. The germline V gene has CDR1 SQVTM and CDR2 ANQGSEA. Trimming shortened V by 5 bases and J by 8 bases, and 10 bases separated the two germline ends. Here the CDR3 reads CSVYRVDEQFF. For the CDR3, the DNA is TGCAGCGTTTACAGGGTGGATGAGCAGTTCTTC.

This clone has a count of ten or more. The sample holds other DNA sequences that translate to the same CDR3. This rearrangement joins TRBV7-2 to TRBJ1-2; D is possibly TRBD1 (6 bases). CDR1 is SGHTA and CDR2 is FQGNSA in the germline V gene. The CDR3 extends over 14 amino acids. Trimming took 1 base from V and 7 from J, leaving 13 bases between them. The CDR3 region is CASSLEQGSGGYTF. The CDR3 region has the DNA TGTGCCAGCAGCTTAGAACAGGGTTCGGGTGGCTACACCTTC.

This clone was found many times. V is TRBV18 and J is TRBJ2-4, with D perhaps matching TRBD1 or TRBD2 (6 bases each). The length of the CDR3 is 15 residues. Germline CDR1 is KGHSH and CDR2 is LQKENI. V shed 2 bases and J shed 3 bases, with 11 bases lying between them. In DNA, the CDR3 is TGTGCCAGCTCACCAGGGGGGCTGGACAAAAACATTCAGTACTTC. This translates into CASSPGGLDKNIQYF.

This chain joins TRBV27 and TRBJ2-7, with 7 bases fitting TRBD1. The V gene end was trimmed by 5 bases and the J gene end by 4 bases; junction bases not matched to a gene: 20. Germline CDR1 reads MNHEY; CDR2 reads SMNVEV (reference sequence). This CDR3 is built from 18 residues. The CDR3 region is CASSKTFPPGQKPYEQYF. Written as DNA, the CDR3 is TGTGCCAGCAGTAAAACCTTCCCGCCGGGACAGAAGCCATACGAGCAGTACTTC.

This clone was seen a few times. The chain carries TRBV27 and TRBJ2-1; 10 bases line up with TRBD2. The CDR3 length is 15 residues. The V gene end was trimmed by 2 bases and the J gene end by 7 bases; junction bases not matched to a gene: 5. Germline V gene sequence: CDR1 MNHEY, CDR2 SMNVEV (reference sequence). The CDR3 bases are TGTGCCAGCAGTTTAGAACTAGCGGGATGGAATGAGCAGTTCTTC. Residues: CASSLELAGWNEQFF.

V gene TRBV30 combines with J gene TRBJ1-1; D might be TRBD1 (5 bases). The length of the CDR3 is 13 residues. Germline CDR1 and CDR2: GTSNPN and SVGIG (reference sequence). V was pared by 2 bases and J by 11 bases, with 18 bases between. As DNA, the CDR3 is TGTGCCTGGAGTCAGGGCGGAAGCACGCGCGCTTTCTTT. Translation: CAWSQGGSTRAFF.

This sequence joins TRBV5-1 and TRBJ2-7, with D tentatively TRBD1 or TRBD2 (5 bases each). Trimming left V 1 base short and J 6 bases short, with 11 bases between. CDR1 is SGHRS and CDR2 is YFSETQ in the germline V gene. The CDR3 is made up of 13 amino acids. CDR3 bases: TGCGCCAGCAGCTTGACAGGACTCAGCGAGCAGTACTTC. It translates to CASSLTGLSEQYF.

This clone turned up a few times. The chain has TRBV29-1 and TRBJ2-1; no reliable D call. The CDR3 has 10 residues. CDR1 and CDR2 (germline): SQVTM, ANQGSEA. The germline V and J ends were trimmed by 7 bases and 5 bases, with 6 bases remaining between them. The CDR3 DNA reads TGCAGCGCTCGTAACAATGAGCAGTTCTTC. This encodes CSARNNEQFF.